Listed here are 32 T cell receptor beta chains from one sample, sequenced in a study of HIV-infected patients and healthy controls. TCRdb re-called the 5' RACE reads with MiXCR, one entry per CDR3 protein. The sample includes roughly 70,000 distinct CDR3 sequences, about 16% seen only once; the top ten take approximately 5.4%. The sequencing sample was made of CD4+ T cells from blood. The receptors were sampled from a human donor in good health.

This clonotype was seen only a few times. This chain uses TRBV20-1 with TRBJ1-2; TRBD1 matches at 7 bases. This CDR3 region has 16 residues. Per germline, CDR1 DFQATT and CDR2 SNEGSKA (reference sequence). J gave up 0 bases and V 1 base, and 8 bases lay outside the gene matches. The CDR3 bases are TGCAGTGCTAGAGTAGGGCAGGGACAGACTAACTATGGCTACACCTTC. It codes for CSARVGQGQTNYGYTF.

This clonotype was seen more than once but under ten times. The genes are TRBV7-9 and TRBJ1-5; tentatively, D is TRBD1 (5 bases). The ends were cut back, 1 base at V and 6 bases at J, with 13 bases in the middle. This CDR3 spans 15 amino acids. CDR1 and CDR2 (germline): SEHNR, FQNEAQ (reference sequence). The CDR3 here is CASSLGGAHGQPQHF. The CDR3 DNA sequence: TGTGCCAGCAGCTTAGGAGGGGCGCATGGTCAGCCCCAGCATTTT.

This clonotype turned up a few times. This sequence joins TRBV20-1 and TRBJ2-2; possibly TRBD1 or TRBD2 for D (6 bases each). This CDR3 comprises 14 residues. Germline lookup yields CDR1 DFQATT and CDR2 SNEGSKA (reference sequence). The germline V and J ends were trimmed by 5 bases and 7 bases, with 17 bases remaining between them. The CDR3 coding sequence is TGCAGTGCTGGACAGTCAGGGAGGCACGGGGAGCTGTTTTTT. It yields the protein CSAGQSGRHGELFF.

This clonotype was counted between two and nine times. The chain is built from TRBV19 and TRBJ1-2; maybe TRBD1 (6 bases). The CDR3 sequence is 16 residues long. The germline V and J ends were trimmed by 8 bases and 0 bases, with 19 bases remaining between them. CDR1 is LNHDA and CDR2 is SQIVND in the germline V gene (reference sequence). CDR3 nucleotide sequence: TGTGCCAGTCTAGGTGGCTGGGGGCCCGCTAACTATGGCTACACCTTC. This encodes CASLGGWGPANYGYTF.

The chain links TRBV27 to TRBJ1-5; D perhaps matches TRBD1 (5 bases). CDR3 size: 14 residues. Trimming took 4 bases from V and 7 from J, leaving 14 bases between them. Germline CDR1 reads MNHEY; CDR2 reads SMNVEV (reference sequence). DNA for the CDR3: TGTGCCAGCAGTTCCCAGGGTCCGAGACAGCCCCAGCATTTT. Its protein is CASSSQGPRQPQHF.

This clonotype was observed many times. The chain has TRBV29-1 and TRBJ1-6; TRBD1 matches at 10 bases. The CDR3 sequence is 13 residues long. The V segment lost 7 bases and the J segment 7 bases; nucleotides outside the gene matches: 4. Germline V CDR1 and CDR2: SQVTM, ANQGSEA. The CDR3 DNA reads as TGCAGCGCTCGGACAGGGGGAAATTCACCCCTCCACTTT. It encodes CSARTGGNSPLHF.

The chain recombines TRBV20-1 with TRBJ2-3, with 9 bases that match TRBD2. Germline V gives CDR1 DFQATT, CDR2 SNEGSKA (reference sequence). Trimming took 1 base from V and 4 from J; bases not matched to a gene: 9. There are 16 residues in the CDR3. CDR3 coding DNA: TGCAGTGCTAGAGGGAGGGCTAGCGGGACCTCAGATACGCAGTATTTT. It codes for CSARGRASGTSDTQYF.

In this sample, this clonotype turned up many times. V usage is TRBV28 and J usage is TRBJ1-2, with D hard to call. The germline gives CDR1 MDHEN, CDR2 SYDVKM. V was pared by 6 bases and J by 4 bases, with 9 bases between. The CDR3 sequence is 12 residues long. The CDR3 loop is CASRAAPYGYTF. The CDR3 DNA is TGTGCCAGCAGGGCAGCGCCCTATGGCTACACCTTC.

This clonotype showed up just a few times. J is TRBJ2-1 and V is TRBV7-6; 9 bases align to TRBD1. The V segment lost 1 base and the J segment 9 bases; nucleotides outside the gene matches: 7. CDR3 length equals 15 residues. CDR1 and CDR2 from the germline V gene are SGHVS and FNYEAQ. Here the CDR3 DNA reads TGTGCCAGCAGCTTAGGCGGGACAGGGAACGGTGAGCAGTTCTTC. This translates into CASSLGGTGNGEQFF.

V is TRBV20-1 and J is TRBJ1-3; D call uncertain. Germline values: CDR1 DFQATT, CDR2 SNEGSKA (reference sequence). The CDR3 is 12 amino acids. V was pared by 2 bases and J by 0 bases, with 2 bases between. The CDR3 region has the DNA TGCAGTGCTAGACCCTCTGGAAACACCATATATTTT. Protein product: CSARPSGNTIYF.

The sample holds many counts of this clonotype. A read error may account for a junction end that differs from germline. The V and J genes are TRBV20-1 and TRBJ2-7; possibly TRBD1 for D (6 bases). The V gene's germline CDR1 is DFQATT and CDR2 SNEGSKA (reference sequence). The CDR3 is made up of 14 amino acids. CDR3 amino acids: CSARSTGNIYAQYF. CDR3 DNA: TGCAGTGCTAGGTCTACAGGGAACATCTACGCGCAGTACTTC.

The chain uses TRBV19 and TRBJ1-5; D may be TRBD1 (6 bases). The CDR3 runs to 17 residues. The V gene's germline CDR1 is LNHDA and CDR2 SQIVND (reference sequence). V gave up 4 bases and J gave up 6 bases, with 22 bases separating them. Written as DNA, the CDR3 is TGTGCCAGTAGTAAGGCGCTGGGAACAGGGCTAAGTCAGCCCCAGCATTTT. The encoded protein is CASSKALGTGLSQPQHF.

In its sample, this clonotype was seen a few times. V and J are TRBV12-3 or TRBV12-4 and TRBJ1-2; no reliable D call. The CDR3 consists of 14 residues. V lost 6 bases, J lost 5 bases, and 16 bases lay in between. CDR3 sequence: CASRKSLSHYGYTF. The CDR3 nucleotides read TGTGCCAGCAGGAAGAGCTTATCCCATTATGGCTACACCTTC.

The chain has TRBV6-2 or TRBV6-3 and TRBJ2-7, with D possibly being TRBD1 (6 bases). There are 14 residues in the CDR3. Germline V CDR1 and CDR2: MNHEY, SVGEGT. Trimming cost V 6 bases and J 1 base, with 13 bases left between them. The DNA for the CDR3 is TGTGCCAGCAGACCGGACAGCCTATCCTACGAGCAGTACTTC. This encodes CASRPDSLSYEQYF.

This clonotype was picked up a small number of times. The chain couples TRBV18 to TRBJ2-5; 7 positions agree with TRBD2. The germline V gene encodes CDR1 KGHSH and CDR2 LQKENI. This CDR3 is 16 amino acids long. The V and J ends lost 4 bases and 2 bases, in that order; junction bases with no gene match: 10. CDR3 nucleotides: TGTGCCAGCTCACGGTCGATAGCGGGCCCGCAAGAGACCCAGTACTTC. Amino acids: CASSRSIAGPQETQYF. The variable domain in full, with the rest retrieved from reference TRBV18 and TRBJ2-5, is NAGVMQNPRHLVRRRGQEARLRCSPMKGHSHVYWYRQLPEEGLKFMVYLQKENIIDESGMPKERFSAEFPKEGPSILRIQQVVRGDSAAYFCASSRSIAGPQETQYFGPGTRLLVL.

A few counts support this clonotype. CDR3 DNA sequence: TGTGCCAGCAGCTTGGATAGCGGGGGGAATTACGAGCAGTACTTC. Residues: CASSLDSGGNYEQYF. The J gene is TRBJ2-7, the V gene TRBV7-9, with 10 bases lining up with TRBD2. The CDR3 spans 15 residues. Per the germline V gene, CDR1 is SEHNR and CDR2 is FQNEAQ (reference sequence). J lost 4 bases, V lost 3 bases, and 6 bases had no gene match.

This clonotype was detected many times. This chain connects TRBV7-6 to TRBJ2-7, with 9 nucleotides matching TRBD1. The CDR3 loop spans 14 amino acids. V lost 5 bases and J lost 7; bases outside the gene matches: 9. Germline CDR1 and CDR2: SGHVS and FNYEAQ. Here the CDR3 reads CASSPGQGLGEQYF. In DNA form, the CDR3 reads TGTGCCAGCAGCCCGGGACAGGGCCTTGGGGAGCAGTACTTC.

The chain carries TRBV28 and TRBJ2-7; D remains unclear. The V and J ends lost 10 bases and 2 bases respectively, with 12 bases between them. The CDR3 is 12 amino acids. Germline values: CDR1 MDHEN, CDR2 SYDVKM. The DNA for the CDR3 is TGTGCCACCCGGGCAGCGACCTACGAGCAGTACTTC. Its translation: CATRAATYEQYF.

This chain joins TRBV24-1 and TRBJ2-1; 10 nucleotides align to TRBD2. Losses at the gene ends were 5 bases for V and 0 bases for J; bases not matched to a gene: 9. Germline CDR1 and CDR2: KGHDR and SFDVKD. The CDR3 has 18 amino acids. The CDR3 sequence is CATSGKLAGPSSYNEQFF. CDR3 bases: TGTGCCACCAGTGGGAAACTAGCGGGACCAAGCTCCTACAATGAGCAGTTCTTC.

In its sample, this clonotype was seen a few times. The chain links TRBV20-1 to TRBJ1-1; D call uncertain. The CDR3 spans 11 residues. Germline-derived CDR1 and CDR2 are DFQATT and SNEGSKA (reference sequence). Trimming removed 5 bases from V and 8 bases from J, with 12 bases in between. The CDR3 DNA reads as TGCAGTGCTGGGGAAGCTTCCGAAGCTTTCTTT. Encoded protein: CSAGEASEAFF.

This clonotype was recorded a few times. The rearrangement uses TRBV5-1 and TRBJ2-3, with a weak D call TRBD1 (6 bases). This CDR3 region has 16 residues. V gave up 3 bases and J gave up 1 base, with 15 bases separating them. Germline lookup yields CDR1 SGHRS and CDR2 YFSETQ. The CDR3 DNA sequence: TGCGCCAGCAGCTGGGCCCTTGGGGGCGGCACAGATACGCAGTATTTT. This codes for CASSWALGGGTDTQYF.

This clonotype was observed a few times. V and J are TRBV20-1 and TRBJ2-3, with 7 bases aligning to TRBD1. Per the germline V gene, CDR1 is DFQATT and CDR2 is SNEGSKA (reference sequence). The CDR3 is 16 amino acids. J was trimmed by 4 bases and V by 5 bases; bases with no gene match: 15. CDR3 sequence: CSAFTGVPRAADTQYF. In DNA form, the CDR3 reads TGCAGTGCTTTCACAGGGGTCCCCCGAGCGGCAGATACGCAGTATTTT.

This clonotype was recorded many times. The CDR3 loop reads CASSPSGRYEQYF. The CDR3 DNA reads as TGTGCCAGCAGTCCTAGCGGGCGCTACGAGCAGTACTTC. This rearrangement joins TRBV12-3 or TRBV12-4 to TRBJ2-7, with 8 bases fitting TRBD2. The CDR3 length is 13 residues. Trimming removed 5 bases from V and 3 bases from J; junction bases left unmatched: 3.

This clonotype was counted only a few times. The chain has TRBV20-1 and TRBJ2-1, with D possibly being TRBD1 (6 bases). Trimming removed 1 base at V and 9 bases at J, with 22 bases between. The CDR3 has 16 amino acids. Germline CDR1 and CDR2: DFQATT and SNEGSKA (reference sequence). The CDR3 sequence is CSARVEGGNVFGEQFF. As DNA, the CDR3 is TGCAGTGCTAGAGTGGAAGGGGGTAACGTATTCGGTGAGCAGTTCTTC.

This clonotype appeared many times. The chain recombines TRBV6-2 or TRBV6-3 with TRBJ2-1, with 7 bases lining up with TRBD1. Germline values: CDR1 MNHEY, CDR2 SVGEGT. The J segment lost 7 bases and the V segment lost 5 bases, leaving 5 bases of the junction unmatched. The CDR3 has 13 amino acids. CDR3 region: CASSNRDRNEQFF. The CDR3 coding sequence is TGTGCCAGCAGTAACCGGGACAGAAATGAGCAGTTCTTC.

The table lists this clonotype with many counts. The rearrangement uses TRBV27 and TRBJ1-4; D call uncertain. The CDR3 contains 14 residues. The V gene lost 3 bases and the J gene lost 7 bases, with 12 bases spanning the gap. Germline V gene lookup returns CDR1 MNHEY and CDR2 SMNVEV (reference sequence). Here the CDR3 reads CASSFAGVGEKLFF. CDR3 bases: TGTGCCAGCAGTTTCGCGGGAGTTGGTGAAAAACTGTTTTTT. Supplemented by reference TRBV27 and TRBJ1-4, the full variable domain reads EAQVTQNPRYLITVTGKKLTVTCSQNMNHEYMSWYRQDPGLGLRQIYYSMNVEVTDKGDVPEGYKVSRKEKRNFPLILESPSPNQTSLYFCASSFAGVGEKLFFGSGTQLSVL.

The gene calls are TRBV20-1 and TRBJ2-2; 9 bases agree with TRBD1. The germline CDR1 and CDR2 sequences are DFQATT and SNEGSKA (reference sequence). V lost 6 bases, J lost 2 bases, and 7 bases stayed unmatched. This CDR3 region has 15 residues. The DNA of the CDR3 is TGCAGTGCCGGGACAGGGTCTCGAAACACCGGGGAGCTGTTTTTT. Translation gives CSAGTGSRNTGELFF.

V and J are TRBV6-2 or TRBV6-3 and TRBJ1-1; D gene ambiguous. The germline CDR1 and CDR2 sequences are MNHEY and SVGEGT. There are 16 residues in the CDR3. Trimming took off 0 bases at V and 1 base at J, with 12 bases between the two ends. CDR3: CASSYSSGAKNTEAFF. CDR3 in DNA: TGTGCCAGCAGTTACTCTTCTGGCGCGAAGAACACTGAAGCTTTCTTT.

This clonotype has more than one count but fewer than ten. J is TRBJ2-7 and V is TRBV29-1; D gene unclear. The CDR3 is 14 residues long. The germline V gene encodes CDR1 SQVTM and CDR2 ANQGSEA. The germline V and J ends were trimmed by 4 bases and 0 bases, with 13 bases remaining between them. CDR3 nucleotide sequence: TGCAGCGTTGCGTTCACGAGAAACTCCTACGAGCAGTACTTC. Protein: CSVAFTRNSYEQYF.

The CDR3 region has the DNA TGTGCCAGCAGTTCGGGACTGTACACCGGGGAGCTGTTTTTT. Translating gives CASSSGLYTGELFF. The chain links TRBV27 to TRBJ2-2, with D tentatively TRBD2 (6 bases). The CDR3 totals 14 residues. V shed 4 bases and J shed 3 bases, with 9 bases lying between them. Germline CDR1 is MNHEY and CDR2 is SMNVEV (reference sequence).

The chain links TRBV19 to TRBJ2-1, with D possibly matching TRBD2 (6 bases). Germline V gene lookup returns CDR1 LNHDA and CDR2 SQIVND (reference sequence). V was clipped by 6 bases and J by 0 bases, with 9 bases between them. The CDR3 extends over 14 amino acids. The CDR3 is CASRQGGSYNEQFF. The CDR3 DNA follows: TGTGCCAGTAGGCAGGGAGGCTCCTACAATGAGCAGTTCTTC. Complete variable domain (other parts from reference TRBV19 and TRBJ2-1): DGGITQSPKYLFRKEGQNVTLSCEQNLNHDAMYWYRQDPGQGLRLIYYSQIVNDFQKGDIAEGYSVSREKKESFPLTVTSAQKNPTAFYLCASRQGGSYNEQFFGPGTRLTVL.

This clonotype showed up many times. The rearrangement uses TRBV18 and TRBJ1-1; D call uncertain. This CDR3 region has 16 residues. Per germline, CDR1 KGHSH and CDR2 LQKENI. The V end was cut by 6 bases, the J end by 0 bases, with 17 bases between. CDR3 residues: CASSELGGPMNTEAFF. The CDR3 region has the DNA TGTGCCAGCTCCGAACTCGGAGGTCCTATGAACACTGAAGCTTTCTTT.